This T cell receptor (beta chain) derives from a study of blood T cell repertoires in COVID-19. Per the authors' pipeline: Quantification of nucleated cells was approximated via reference gene primer amplification. Using immunoSEQ multiplex PCR, the repertoire was profiled, and TCRdb retains in-frame clones only, with some absent. The DNA gave D and trimming, while V, J and clone size come from that table. This repertoire shows approximately 50,000 clones, approximately 84% found once; its top ten account for approximately 15%. This clone was seen a single time. The TCR sequence derives from an older man with active COVID-19. Source material: peripheral blood.

The CDR3 loop is CASSHKGVLNTEAFF. As DNA, the CDR3 is TGTGCCAGCAGCCACAAAGGGGTATTGAACACTGAAGCTTTCTTT. The gene calls are TRBV3-1 (or the pseudogene TRBV3-2) and TRBJ1-1; TRBD1 is a possible D gene (5 bases). The CDR3 covers 15 residues. Germline V gene data show CDR1 as LGHDT and CDR2 as YNNKEL (reference sequence). The V gene lost 3 bases and the J gene lost 0 bases, with 11 bases spanning the gap.